This TCR beta chain is from a study of beta chain features in type 1 diabetes. General study results and limits: For type 1 diabetes patients, VDJ junctions showed fewer insertions and more deletions. Compared with healthy donors, patients appeared to share more similar naive, central memory and regulatory TCRB repertoires. All four CD4+ subsets from Type 1 diabetes patients carried moderately but significantly shorter TCRB CDR3s. The question left open here concerned HLA type influencing TCRB rearrangement. PCR, the amplification step, might favor shorter templates, equally in patients and controls.

Sequencing targeted expressed TCRB transcripts, as all isolated RNA had been reverse transcribed. Produced via immunoSEQ multiplex PCR; TCRdb's table is partial and in-frame only. The data hold some 190,000 clones, with approximately 8% observed a single time. Concerning this clone itself: Antigen unknown.

This TCR was sampled from a man aged 18 to 35 with type 1 diabetes. Sequencing was performed on central memory CD4+ T cells from blood.

The CDR3 nucleotides read TGTGCCAGCAGTGAACAGGGGTTTGAGCAGTTCTTC. Its translation: CASSEQGFEQFF. The rearrangement links TRBV25-1 to TRBJ2-1, with D possibly TRBD1 on 6 matching bases. CDR1 is MGHDK and CDR2 is SYGVNS in the germline V gene. V was trimmed by 2 bases and J by 9 bases, leaving 8 bases between them. The CDR3 is 12 amino acids.